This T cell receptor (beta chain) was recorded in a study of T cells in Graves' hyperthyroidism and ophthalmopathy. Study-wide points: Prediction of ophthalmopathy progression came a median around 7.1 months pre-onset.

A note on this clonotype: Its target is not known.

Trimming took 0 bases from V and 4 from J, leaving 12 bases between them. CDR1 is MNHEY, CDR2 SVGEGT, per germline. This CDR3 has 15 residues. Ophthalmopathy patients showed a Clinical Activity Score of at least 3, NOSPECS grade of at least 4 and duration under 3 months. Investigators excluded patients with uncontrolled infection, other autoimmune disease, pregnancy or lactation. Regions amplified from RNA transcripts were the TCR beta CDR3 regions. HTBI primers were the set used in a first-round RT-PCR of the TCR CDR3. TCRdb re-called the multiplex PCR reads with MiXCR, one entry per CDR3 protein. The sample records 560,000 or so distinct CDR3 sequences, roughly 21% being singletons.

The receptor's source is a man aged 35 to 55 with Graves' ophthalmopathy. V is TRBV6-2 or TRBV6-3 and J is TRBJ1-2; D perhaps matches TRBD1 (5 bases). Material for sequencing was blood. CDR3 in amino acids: CASSYSEAGSYGYTF. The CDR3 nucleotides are TGTGCCAGCAGTTACTCGGAGGCAGGGTCCTATGGCTACACCTTC.